This TCR beta chain was profiled in a study of blood T cell repertoires in COVID-19. TCRdb's copy holds only in-frame clones and misses some; the assay was immunoSEQ multiplex PCR. The top ten clones hold 10% to 15% of a sample with some 97,000 clones, approximately 81% of them seen once. The TCR was taken from a human donor in a cohort sampled during active COVID-19. The sample taken for sequencing was peripheral blood.

The CDR3 protein is CASSQRTSGRMDTQYF. The CDR3 region has the DNA TGTGCCAGCAGCCAACGGACTAGCGGGAGGATGGATACGCAGTATTTT. The rearrangement links TRBV11-3 to TRBJ2-3, with TRBD2 matching 14 bases. The CDR3 has 16 residues. Per germline, CDR1 SGHNT and CDR2 YENEEA. V was clipped by 5 bases and J by 6 bases; unmatched bases: 7.